A selection of T cell receptor beta chains follows, all from one sample in a study of cytomegalovirus exposure and HLA in healthy donors. Clones were sequenced by immunoSEQ multiplex PCR, and TCRdb holds only the in-frame ones, with some missing. The repertoire consists of tens of thousands of clones, with around 72% occurring once and the leading ten covering 9% to 14%. The sample comprised PBMCs. The receptors originated from a woman aged 40 to 49 in good health and CMV-seropositive. Both conserved end residues are part of each CDR3. Fields, in order: clone size, J gene, V gene, CDR3 length, D gene, CDR3 DNA, CDR3 protein. D genes are given only for firm matches. Clone size is not always given. Where it is, it says once, few, many or a class for expanded clones.

abundance: once; j_gene: TRBJ1-1; v_gene: TRBV28; len: 16; d_gene: NA; CDR3nt: TGTGCCAGCAGTTTATCGACAGGCCTTGGGAACACTGAAGCTTTCTTT; CDR3aa: CASSLSTGLGNTEAFF
abundance: NA; j_gene: TRBJ2-3; v_gene: TRBV19; len: 16; d_gene: TRBD2; CDR3nt: TGTGCCAGTAGTCGTACTAGCGGGGGGGGCACAGATACGCAGTATTTT; CDR3aa: CASSRTSGGGTDTQYF
abundance: NA; j_gene: TRBJ2-7; v_gene: TRBV5-1; len: 14; d_gene: NA; CDR3nt: TGCGCCAGCAGCCTGGGGGCTGTTAGTGACGAGCAGTACTTC; CDR3aa: CASSLGAVSDEQYF
abundance: NA; j_gene: TRBJ2-1; v_gene: TRBV14; len: 19; d_gene: TRBD1; CDR3nt: TGTGCCAGCAGCCAAGGACAGGGGATCGGTGCGAGCTCCTACAATGAGCAGTTCTTC; CDR3aa: CASSQGQGIGASSYNEQFF
abundance: NA; j_gene: TRBJ2-3; v_gene: TRBV29-1; len: 12; d_gene: NA; CDR3nt: TGCAGCGTTAAGCAACAGGGCTATACGCAGTATTTT; CDR3aa: CSVKQQGYTQYF
abundance: NA; j_gene: TRBJ2-6; v_gene: TRBV21-1; len: 16; d_gene: NA; CDR3nt: TGTGCCAGCACCGGACAGCGATATTCTGGGGCCAACGTCCTGACTTTC; CDR3aa: CASTGQRYSGANVLTF
abundance: NA; j_gene: TRBJ1-2; v_gene: TRBV7-3; len: 15; d_gene: NA; CDR3nt: TGTGCCAGCAGCCCTCAACTTACAGGAAGCTATGGCTACACCTTC; CDR3aa: CASSPQLTGSYGYTF
abundance: NA; j_gene: TRBJ1-1; v_gene: TRBV30; len: 13; d_gene: NA; CDR3nt: TGTGCCTGGAAGGGGGATTTGAACACTGAAGCTTTCTTT; CDR3aa: CAWKGDLNTEAFF
abundance: NA; j_gene: TRBJ2-2; v_gene: TRBV9; len: 17; d_gene: NA; CDR3nt: TGTGCCAGCAGCGTAATGGGAGCAGTCATTTTCACCGGGGAGCTGTTTTTT; CDR3aa: CASSVMGAVIFTGELFF
abundance: once; j_gene: TRBJ2-7; v_gene: TRBV5-4; len: 11; d_gene: NA; CDR3nt: TGTGCCAGCAACGCCGGTGGCGAGCAGTACTTC; CDR3aa: CASNAGGEQYF
abundance: NA; j_gene: TRBJ2-6; v_gene: TRBV25-1; len: 14; d_gene: NA; CDR3nt: TGTGCCAGCAGTAAACAGGGAGGGGCCAACGTCCTGACTTTC; CDR3aa: CASSKQGGANVLTF
abundance: NA; j_gene: TRBJ1-1; v_gene: TRBV5-1; len: 15; d_gene: TRBD1; CDR3nt: TGCGCCAGCAGCTTGGGGTCAGGGGGCGGGGATGAAGCTTTCTTT; CDR3aa: CASSLGSGGGDEAFF
abundance: NA; j_gene: TRBJ1-1; v_gene: TRBV2; len: 13; d_gene: NA; CDR3nt: TGTGCCAGCAGTGTCGGACAGAACACTGAAGCTTTCTTT; CDR3aa: CASSVGQNTEAFF
abundance: few; j_gene: TRBJ2-1; v_gene: TRBV2; len: 15; d_gene: TRBD2; CDR3nt: TGTGCCAGCAGGAGACTAGCGGGGGGGAGGGATGAGCAGTTCTTC; CDR3aa: CASRRLAGGRDEQFF
abundance: NA; j_gene: TRBJ2-2; v_gene: TRBV4-1; len: 17; d_gene: TRBD1; CDR3nt: TGCGCCAGCAGCCAAGGGGAAGACAGGGGAAGGACCGGGGAGCTGTTTTTT; CDR3aa: CASSQGEDRGRTGELFF
abundance: once; j_gene: TRBJ2-5; v_gene: TRBV6-1; len: 15; d_gene: NA; CDR3nt: TGTGCCAGCAGTAGGCCACAGGGTATCTTGGAGACCCAGTACTTC; CDR3aa: CASSRPQGILETQYF
abundance: NA; j_gene: TRBJ2-5; v_gene: TRBV6-6; len: 16; d_gene: NA; CDR3nt: TGTGCCAGCAGTTACCCTCAGGACTACATGAAAGAGACCCAGTACTTC; CDR3aa: CASSYPQDYMKETQYF
abundance: NA; j_gene: TRBJ1-1; v_gene: TRBV5-4; len: 16; d_gene: NA; CDR3nt: TGTGCCAGCAGCCCCGGGGGGGGGTTGGTTGGCACTGAAGCTTTCTTT; CDR3aa: CASSPGGGLVGTEAFF
abundance: NA; j_gene: TRBJ1-2; v_gene: TRBV6-5; len: 14; d_gene: NA; CDR3nt: TGTGCCAGCAGTTCCCTAGGGGGGGGCTATGGCTACACCTTC; CDR3aa: CASSSLGGGYGYTF
abundance: NA; j_gene: TRBJ2-5; v_gene: TRBV7-2; len: 17; d_gene: TRBD2; CDR3nt: TGTGCCAGCAGCCGATCTCTCGGACTAGCGGGGGAAGAGACCCAGTACTTC; CDR3aa: CASSRSLGLAGEETQYF
abundance: NA; j_gene: TRBJ2-1; v_gene: TRBV7-9; len: 14; d_gene: TRBD1; CDR3nt: TGTGCCAGCAGCTTCTGGGACAGGGATCATGAGCAGTTCTTC; CDR3aa: CASSFWDRDHEQFF
abundance: NA; j_gene: TRBJ1-2; v_gene: TRBV9; len: 16; d_gene: TRBD1; CDR3nt: TGTGCCAGCAGTGGGGACAGAAATACCTCTAACTATGGCTACACCTTC; CDR3aa: CASSGDRNTSNYGYTF